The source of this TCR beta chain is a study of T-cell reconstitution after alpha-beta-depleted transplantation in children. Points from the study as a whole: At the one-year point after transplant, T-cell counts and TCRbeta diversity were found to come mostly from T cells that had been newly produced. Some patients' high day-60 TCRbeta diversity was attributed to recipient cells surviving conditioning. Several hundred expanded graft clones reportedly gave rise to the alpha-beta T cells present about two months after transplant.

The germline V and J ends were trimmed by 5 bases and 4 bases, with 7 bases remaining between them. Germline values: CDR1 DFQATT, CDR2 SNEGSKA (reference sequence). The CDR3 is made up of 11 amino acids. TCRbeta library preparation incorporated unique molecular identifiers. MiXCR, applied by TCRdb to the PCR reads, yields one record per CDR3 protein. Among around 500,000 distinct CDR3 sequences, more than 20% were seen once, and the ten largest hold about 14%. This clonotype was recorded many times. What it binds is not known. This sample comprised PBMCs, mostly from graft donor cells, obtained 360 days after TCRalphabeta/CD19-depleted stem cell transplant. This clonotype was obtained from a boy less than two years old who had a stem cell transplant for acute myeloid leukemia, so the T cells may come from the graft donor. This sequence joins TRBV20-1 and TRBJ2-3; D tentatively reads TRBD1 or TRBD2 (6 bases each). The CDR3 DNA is TGCAGTGCTCGGGGGCCAGATACGCAGTATTTT. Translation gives CSARGPDTQYF.